Each of the 8 T cell receptor beta chains below was sequenced from the same sample in a study of cytomegalovirus exposure and HLA in healthy donors. Primers: 60 Vbeta forward and 13 Jbeta reverse. Using immunoSEQ multiplex PCR, the repertoire was profiled, and TCRdb retains in-frame clones only, with some absent. Recorded here are 100,000 to 150,000 clones; the top ten clones represent 1.5% to 2%. Sequenced sample: PBMCs. These receptors all come from a woman aged 40-49 years in good health and CMV-seropositive.

In DNA, the CDR3 is TGTGCCACCAGCAGAGAAGTTCCGGGAGGGCCCGGGGGGTCCTACGAGCAGTACTTC. This codes for CATSREVPGGPGGSYEQYF. The chain employs TRBV15 and TRBJ2-7; 8 nucleotides agree with TRBD2. CDR1 is LNHNV and CDR2 is YYDKDF in the germline V gene (reference sequence). The CDR3 is made up of 19 amino acids. V lost 0 bases to trimming and J lost 1 base; unmatched junction nucleotides: 14.

The V and J genes are TRBV28 and TRBJ2-2, with D possibly matching TRBD2 (6 bases). CDR1 is MDHEN and CDR2 is SYDVKM in the germline V gene. The CDR3 is made up of 15 amino acids. V lost 5 bases and J 5 bases, leaving 15 bases between the germline ends. The CDR3 sequence: CASSVLAPSTGELFF. CDR3 in DNA: TGTGCCAGCAGTGTCCTAGCGCCCTCGACCGGGGAGCTGTTTTTT.

The V and J genes are TRBV5-1 and TRBJ2-7; D possibly corresponds to TRBD2 (5 bases). Trimming stripped 0 bases from V and 1 base from J, with 11 bases between. The CDR3 is 15 residues long. Per the germline V gene, CDR1 is SGHRS and CDR2 is YFSETQ. CDR3 protein: CASSLEGLRSYEQYF. The CDR3 DNA is TGCGCCAGCAGCTTGGAAGGACTGAGGTCCTACGAGCAGTACTTC.

This rearrangement joins TRBV7-8 to TRBJ2-5; D uncertain. V was pared by 5 bases and J by 6 bases, with 16 bases between. The germline V gene encodes CDR1 SGHVS and CDR2 FQNEAQ. The CDR3 length is 14 residues. Here the CDR3 reads CASSPGVDRQTQYF. In DNA, the CDR3 is TGTGCCAGCAGCCCAGGCGTTGACCGACAGACCCAGTACTTC.

The rearrangement joins TRBV20-1 to TRBJ1-2; no clear D. Germline lookup yields CDR1 DFQATT and CDR2 SNEGSKA (reference sequence). V lost 3 bases and J 8 bases, leaving 7 bases between the germline ends. The CDR3 extends over 10 amino acids. The CDR3 spells CSASGLGYTF. Written as DNA, the CDR3 is TGCAGTGCTAGTGGCTTAGGCTACACCTTC.

The chain employs TRBV5-4 and TRBJ1-1; 8 nucleotides line up with TRBD1. Looked up from germline, CDR1 is SGHNT and CDR2 is YYREEE (reference sequence). V lost 4 bases, J lost 1 base, and 6 bases stayed unmatched. The CDR3 is 15 amino acids. The CDR3 DNA reads TGTGCCAGCAGCAAGGACAGGGCGGGGAACACTGAAGCTTTCTTT. Protein sequence: CASSKDRAGNTEAFF.

This chain's CDR3 is CASQRELNEQYF. CDR3 bases: TGTGCCAGCCAGCGGGAGTTGAACGAGCAGTACTTC. The V and J genes are TRBV28 and TRBJ2-7; TRBD2 matches 8 bases. The germline gives CDR1 MDHEN, CDR2 SYDVKM. This CDR3 comprises 12 residues. Trimming removed 8 bases from V and 5 bases from J; junction bases left unmatched: 5. The full variable domain, in which reference TRBV28 and TRBJ2-7 provide the parts outside the CDR3, is DVKVTQSSRYLVKRTGEKVFLECVQDMDHENMFWYRQDPGLGLRLIYFSYDVKMKEKGDIPEGYSVSREKKERFSLILESASTNQTSMYLCASQRELNEQYFGPGTRLTVT.

This sequence joins TRBV9 and TRBJ2-3; possible D gene TRBD2, 8 bases. The V gene lost 4 bases and the J gene lost 3 bases, with 15 bases spanning the gap. Germline V CDR1 and CDR2: SGDLS, YYNGEE. The CDR3 is 15 residues long. CDR3 residues: CASSPGGLVTDTQYF. CDR3 in DNA: TGTGCCAGCAGCCCAGGGGGACTAGTAACAGATACGCAGTATTTT.